This T cell receptor beta chain emerged from a study of cytomegalovirus exposure and HLA in healthy donors. Germline trimming cut 0 bases from V and 3 bases from J; bases unmatched to any gene: 10. Looked up from germline, CDR1 is LGHNA and CDR2 is YNFKEQ. This CDR3 spans 18 amino acids. Study-wide results and limits: Later genetic work tied a missense DCLRE1C variant to beta-chain V and J trimming.

This clone was found a few times. The antigen is undetermined. Primers included in the PCR were 60 Vbeta and 13 Jbeta primers. Clones were sequenced by immunoSEQ multiplex PCR, and TCRdb holds only the in-frame ones, with some missing. The data contain about 140,000 clones, roughly 80% of them singletons. The source material was PBMCs. This chain uses TRBV4-2 with TRBJ2-1, with 8 nucleotides matching TRBD2. The TCR sequence derives from a female donor in good health and CMV-seronegative. CDR3 protein: CASSQEAMAGGHYNEQFF. The CDR3 nucleotides read TGTGCCAGCAGCCAAGAAGCAATGGCGGGAGGCCACTACAATGAGCAGTTCTTC.